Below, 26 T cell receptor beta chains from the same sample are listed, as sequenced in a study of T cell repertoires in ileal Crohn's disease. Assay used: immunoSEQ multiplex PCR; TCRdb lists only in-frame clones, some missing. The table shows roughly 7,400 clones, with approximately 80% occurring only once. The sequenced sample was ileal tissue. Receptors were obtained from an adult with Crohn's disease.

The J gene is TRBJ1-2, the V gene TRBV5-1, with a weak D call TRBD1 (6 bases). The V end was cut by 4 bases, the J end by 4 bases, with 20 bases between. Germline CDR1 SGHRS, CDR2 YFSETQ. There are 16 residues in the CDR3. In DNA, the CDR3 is TGCGCCAGCAGCCCGACAGGAATCCTCACCCTCTATGGCTACACCTTC. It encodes CASSPTGILTLYGYTF.

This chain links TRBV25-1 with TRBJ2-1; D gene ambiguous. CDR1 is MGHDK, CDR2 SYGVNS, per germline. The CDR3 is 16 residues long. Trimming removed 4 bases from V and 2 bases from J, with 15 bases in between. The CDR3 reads CASSGRHEAPYNEQFF. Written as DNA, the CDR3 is TGTGCCAGCAGTGGACGGCATGAGGCCCCCTACAATGAGCAGTTCTTC.

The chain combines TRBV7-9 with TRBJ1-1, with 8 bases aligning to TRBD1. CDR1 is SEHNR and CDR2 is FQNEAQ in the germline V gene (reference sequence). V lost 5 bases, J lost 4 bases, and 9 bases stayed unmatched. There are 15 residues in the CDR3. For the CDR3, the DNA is TGTGCCAGCAGCCCACGAGGACAGGGATTCACTGAAGCTTTCTTT. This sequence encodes CASSPRGQGFTEAFF.

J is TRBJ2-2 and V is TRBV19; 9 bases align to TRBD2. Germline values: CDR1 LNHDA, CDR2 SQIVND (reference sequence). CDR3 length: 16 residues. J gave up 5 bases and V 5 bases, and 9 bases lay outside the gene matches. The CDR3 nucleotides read TGTGCCAGTAGTGTCACGCGGCTAGCGGGGACCGGGGAGCTGTTTTTT. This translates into CASSVTRLAGTGELFF.

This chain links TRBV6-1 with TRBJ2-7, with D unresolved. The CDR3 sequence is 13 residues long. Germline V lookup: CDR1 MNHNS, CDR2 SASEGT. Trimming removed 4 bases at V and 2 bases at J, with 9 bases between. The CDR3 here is CASSVGTPYEQYF. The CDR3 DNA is TGTGCCAGCAGTGTGGGCACTCCCTACGAGCAGTACTTC.

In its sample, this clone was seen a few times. In nucleotides, the CDR3 is TGCGCCAGCAGCTCTAGCGGGAGGGCCGAAGATACGCAGTATTTT. This codes for CASSSSGRAEDTQYF. The chain carries TRBV5-1 and TRBJ2-3, with 12 bases aligning to TRBD2. CDR3 length: 15 amino acids. Germline CDR1 SGHRS, CDR2 YFSETQ. V was clipped by 3 bases and J by 5 bases; unmatched bases: 4. Variable domain in full (rest from reference TRBV5-1 and TRBJ2-3): KAGVTQTPRYLIKTRGQQVTLSCSPISGHRSVSWYQQTPGQGLQFLFEYFSETQRNKGNFPGRFSGRQFSNSRSEMNVSTLELGDSALYLCASSSSGRAEDTQYFGPGTRLTVL.

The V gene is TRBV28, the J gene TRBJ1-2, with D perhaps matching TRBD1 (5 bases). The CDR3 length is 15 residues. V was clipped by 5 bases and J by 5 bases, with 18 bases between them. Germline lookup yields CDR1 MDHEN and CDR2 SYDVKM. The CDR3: CASSAVGEVSYGYTF. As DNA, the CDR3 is TGTGCCAGCAGTGCCGTGGGGGAGGTCAGTTATGGCTACACCTTC.

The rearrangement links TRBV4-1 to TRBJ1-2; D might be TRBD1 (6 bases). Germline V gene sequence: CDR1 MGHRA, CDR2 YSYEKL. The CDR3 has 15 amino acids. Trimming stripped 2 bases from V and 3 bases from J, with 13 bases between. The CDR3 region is CASSQKGGYDYGYTF. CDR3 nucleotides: TGCGCCAGCAGCCAAAAGGGGGGGTATGACTATGGCTACACCTTC.

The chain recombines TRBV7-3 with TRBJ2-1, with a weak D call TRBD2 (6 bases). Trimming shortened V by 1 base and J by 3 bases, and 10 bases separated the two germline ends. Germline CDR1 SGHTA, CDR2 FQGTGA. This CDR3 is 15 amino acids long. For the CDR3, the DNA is TGTGCCAGCAGCTTAAGGACTACCATCTACAATGAGCAGTTCTTC. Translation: CASSLRTTIYNEQFF.

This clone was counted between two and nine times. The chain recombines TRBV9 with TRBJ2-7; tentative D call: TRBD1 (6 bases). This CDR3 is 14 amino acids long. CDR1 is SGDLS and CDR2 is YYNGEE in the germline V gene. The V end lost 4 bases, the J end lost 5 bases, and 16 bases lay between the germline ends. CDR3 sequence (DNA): TGTGCCAGCAGCACAGCCGGGACATTCCACGAGCAGTACTTC. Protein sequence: CASSTAGTFHEQYF.

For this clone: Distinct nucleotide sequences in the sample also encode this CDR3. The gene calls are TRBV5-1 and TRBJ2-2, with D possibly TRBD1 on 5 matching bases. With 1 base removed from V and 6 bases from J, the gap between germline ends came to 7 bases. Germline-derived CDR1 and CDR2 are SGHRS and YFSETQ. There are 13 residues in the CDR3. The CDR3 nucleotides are TGCGCCAGCAGCTTGCAGGGCCCCGGGGAGCTGTTTTTT. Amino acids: CASSLQGPGELFF.

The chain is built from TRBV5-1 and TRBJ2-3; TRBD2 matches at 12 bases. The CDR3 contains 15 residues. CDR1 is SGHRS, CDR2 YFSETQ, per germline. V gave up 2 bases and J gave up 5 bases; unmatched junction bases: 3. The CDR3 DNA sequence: TGCGCCAGCAGCTTCCCTAGCGGGAGGGGAGATACGCAGTATTTT. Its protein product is CASSFPSGRGDTQYF.

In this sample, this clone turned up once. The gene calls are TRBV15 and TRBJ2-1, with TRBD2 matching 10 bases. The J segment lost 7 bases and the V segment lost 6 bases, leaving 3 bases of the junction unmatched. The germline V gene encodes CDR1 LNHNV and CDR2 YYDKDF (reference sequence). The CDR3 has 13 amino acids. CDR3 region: CATRGTSANEQFF. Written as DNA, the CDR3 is TGTGCCACCAGAGGGACTAGCGCAAATGAGCAGTTCTTC. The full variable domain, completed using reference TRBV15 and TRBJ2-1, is DAMVIQNPRYQVTQFGKPVTLSCSQTLNHNVMYWYQQKSSQAPKLLFHYYDKDFNNEADTPDNFQSRRPNTSFCFLDIRSPGLGDTAMYLCATRGTSANEQFFGPGTRLTVL.

As DNA, the CDR3 is TGTGCCAGCAGCTTGGCTGGGGCAAATGGCTACACCTTC. Protein: CASSLAGANGYTF. The J gene is TRBJ1-2, the V gene TRBV5-6; D possibly corresponds to TRBD1 (5 bases). This CDR3 contains 13 residues. Trimming stripped 0 bases from V and 6 bases from J, with 9 bases between. CDR1 SGHDT and CDR2 YYEEEE come from the germline V gene. The entire variable domain, with the rest obtained from reference TRBV5-6 and TRBJ1-2, is as follows: DAGVTQSPTHLIKTRGQQVTLRCSPKSGHDTVSWYQQALGQGPQFIFQYYEEEERQRGNFPDRFSGHQFPNYSSELNVNALLLGDSALYLCASSLAGANGYTFGSGTRLTVV.

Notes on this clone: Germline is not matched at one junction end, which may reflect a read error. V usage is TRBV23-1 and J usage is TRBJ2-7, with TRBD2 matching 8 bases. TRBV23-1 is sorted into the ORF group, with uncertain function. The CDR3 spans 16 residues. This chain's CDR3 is CASTQSGGGLPYEQYF. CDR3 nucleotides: TGCGCCAGCACTCAATCAGGCGGGGGGCTGCCGTACGAGCAGTACTTC.

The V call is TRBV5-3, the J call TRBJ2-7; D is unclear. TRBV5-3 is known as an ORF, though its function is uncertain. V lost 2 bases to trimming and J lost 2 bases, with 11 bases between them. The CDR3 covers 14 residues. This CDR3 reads CARSFESTPYEQYF. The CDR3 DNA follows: TGTGCCAGAAGCTTCGAAAGCACTCCCTACGAGCAGTACTTC.

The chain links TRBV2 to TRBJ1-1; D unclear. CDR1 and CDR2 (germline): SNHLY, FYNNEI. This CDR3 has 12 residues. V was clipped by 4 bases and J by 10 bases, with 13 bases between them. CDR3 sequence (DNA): TGTGCCAGCAGTGTACAGTTGGCTGCAGCTTTCTTT. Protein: CASSVQLAAAFF.

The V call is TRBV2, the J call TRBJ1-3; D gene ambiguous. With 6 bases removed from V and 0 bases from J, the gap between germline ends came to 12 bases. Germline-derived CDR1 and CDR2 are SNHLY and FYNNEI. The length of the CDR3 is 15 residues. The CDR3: CASRRSQRSGNTIYF. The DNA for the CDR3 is TGTGCCAGCAGGAGGAGTCAGCGCTCTGGAAACACCATATATTTT.

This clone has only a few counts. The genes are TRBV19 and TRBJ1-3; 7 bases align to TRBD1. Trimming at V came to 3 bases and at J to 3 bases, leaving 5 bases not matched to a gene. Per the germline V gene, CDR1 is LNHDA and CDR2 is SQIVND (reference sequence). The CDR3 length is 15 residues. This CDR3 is CASSIRQGGGNTIYF. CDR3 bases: TGTGCCAGTAGTATTCGACAGGGCGGTGGAAACACCATATATTTT.

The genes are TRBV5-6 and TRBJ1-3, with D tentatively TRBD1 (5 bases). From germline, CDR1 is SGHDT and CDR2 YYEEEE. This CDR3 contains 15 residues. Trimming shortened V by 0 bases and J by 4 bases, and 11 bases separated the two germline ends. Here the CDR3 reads CASSLGGHRGNTIYF. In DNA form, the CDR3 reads TGTGCCAGCAGCTTGGGCGGACATCGAGGAAACACCATATATTTT.

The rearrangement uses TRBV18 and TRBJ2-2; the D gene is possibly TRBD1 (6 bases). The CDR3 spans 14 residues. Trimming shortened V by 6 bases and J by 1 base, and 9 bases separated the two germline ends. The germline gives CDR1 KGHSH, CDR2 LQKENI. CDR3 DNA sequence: TGTGCCAGCTCGCCGGGACAGAACACCGGGGAGCTGTTTTTT. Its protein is CASSPGQNTGELFF.

The CDR3 DNA follows: TGTGCCAGCAGCAAAAGGGGACTAGTGAACGAGCAGTACTTC. Translated, it gives CASSKRGLVNEQYF. The chain uses TRBV21-1 and TRBJ2-7; TRBD2 reflects the table's D call only, with no check against the DNA. TRBV21-1 is assigned pseudogene status. The CDR3 is 14 residues long.

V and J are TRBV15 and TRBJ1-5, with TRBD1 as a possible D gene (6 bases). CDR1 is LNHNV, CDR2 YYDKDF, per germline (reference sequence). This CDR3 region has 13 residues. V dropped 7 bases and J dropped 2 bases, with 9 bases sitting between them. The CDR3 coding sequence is TGTGCCACCACGGGACACCGCAATCAGCCCCAGCATTTT. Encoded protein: CATTGHRNQPQHF.

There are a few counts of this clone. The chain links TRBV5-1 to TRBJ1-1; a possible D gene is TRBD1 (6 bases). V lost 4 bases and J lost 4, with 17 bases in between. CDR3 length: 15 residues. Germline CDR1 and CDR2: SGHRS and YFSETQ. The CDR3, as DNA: TGCGCCAGCAGCCAGGGTGTACAGGGCGGCACTGAAGCTTTCTTT. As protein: CASSQGVQGGTEAFF.

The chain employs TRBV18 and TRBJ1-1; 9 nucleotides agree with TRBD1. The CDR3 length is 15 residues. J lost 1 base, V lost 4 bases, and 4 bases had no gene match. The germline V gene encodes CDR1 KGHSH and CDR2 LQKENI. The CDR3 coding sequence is TGTGCCAGCTCACTCTGGACAGGGGAGAACACTGAAGCTTTCTTT. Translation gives CASSLWTGENTEAFF.

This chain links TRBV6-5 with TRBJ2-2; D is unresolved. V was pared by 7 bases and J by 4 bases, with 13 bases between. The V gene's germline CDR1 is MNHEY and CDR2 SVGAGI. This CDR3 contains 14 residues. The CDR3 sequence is CASTQSRGTGELFF. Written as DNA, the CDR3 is TGTGCCAGCACCCAAAGTAGAGGCACCGGGGAGCTGTTTTTT.